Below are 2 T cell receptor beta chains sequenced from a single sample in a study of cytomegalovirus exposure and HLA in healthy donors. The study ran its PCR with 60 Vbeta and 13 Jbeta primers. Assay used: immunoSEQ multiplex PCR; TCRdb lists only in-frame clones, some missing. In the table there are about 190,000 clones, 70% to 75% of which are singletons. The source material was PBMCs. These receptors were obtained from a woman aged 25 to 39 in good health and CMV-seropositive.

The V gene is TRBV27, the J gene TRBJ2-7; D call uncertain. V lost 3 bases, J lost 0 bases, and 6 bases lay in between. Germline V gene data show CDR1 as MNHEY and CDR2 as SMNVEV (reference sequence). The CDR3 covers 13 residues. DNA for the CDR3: TGTGCCAGCAGTTTTCAGGTCTCCTACGAGCAGTACTTC. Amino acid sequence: CASSFQVSYEQYF.

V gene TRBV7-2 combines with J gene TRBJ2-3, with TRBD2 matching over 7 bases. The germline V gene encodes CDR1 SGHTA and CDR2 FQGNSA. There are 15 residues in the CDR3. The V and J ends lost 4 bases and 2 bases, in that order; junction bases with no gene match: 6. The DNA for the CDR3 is TGTGCCAGCAGCTCCGGAGCGGGGTCCACAGATACGCAGTATTTT. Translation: CASSSGAGSTDTQYF.